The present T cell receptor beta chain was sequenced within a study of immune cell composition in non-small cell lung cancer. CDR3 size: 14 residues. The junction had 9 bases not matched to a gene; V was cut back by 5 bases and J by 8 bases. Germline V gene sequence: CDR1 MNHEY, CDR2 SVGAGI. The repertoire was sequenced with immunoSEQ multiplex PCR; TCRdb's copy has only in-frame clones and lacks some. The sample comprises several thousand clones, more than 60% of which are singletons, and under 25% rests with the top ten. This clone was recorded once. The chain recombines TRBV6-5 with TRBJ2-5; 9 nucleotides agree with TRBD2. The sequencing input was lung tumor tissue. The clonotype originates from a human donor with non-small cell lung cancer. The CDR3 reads CASSATSGRGTQYF. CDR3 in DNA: TGTGCCAGCAGTGCGACTAGCGGCCGGGGAACCCAGTACTTC.